The 22 T cell receptor beta chains below all came from one sample that was sequenced in a study of blood T cell repertoires in COVID-19. Sequencing used immunoSEQ multiplex PCR; TCRdb keeps in-frame clones, though not all of them. The sample records 350,000 to 500,000 clones, approximately 90% being singletons. What was sequenced was peripheral blood. The receptors here all came from a man aged 18 to 30 with COVID-19, enrolled during active disease.

This chain connects TRBV4-2 to TRBJ2-7; D not resolved. The CDR3 is 15 amino acids. Germline V gene data show CDR1 as LGHNA and CDR2 as YNFKEQ. Trimming pared 0 bases from V and 2 bases from J, leaving 11 bases between. The DNA for the CDR3 is TGTGCCAGCAGCCAAGACGTGACAAGCCCCTACGAGCAGTACTTC. It encodes CASSQDVTSPYEQYF.

The chain has TRBV3-1 (or the pseudogene TRBV3-2) and TRBJ2-3, with TRBD2 matching 12 bases. The CDR3 loop spans 16 amino acids. Germline V gives CDR1 LGHDT, CDR2 YNNKEL (reference sequence). Germline trimming cut 5 bases from V and 4 bases from J; bases unmatched to any gene: 7. In DNA form, the CDR3 reads TGTGCCAGCAGCTCTCGACTAGCGGGAGCAGCAGATACGCAGTATTTT. Its translation: CASSSRLAGAADTQYF.

The chain employs TRBV5-1 and TRBJ2-7; D may be TRBD1 (6 bases). Trimming removed 4 bases at V and 6 bases at J, with 17 bases between. The CDR3 totals 14 residues. Germline-derived CDR1 and CDR2 are SGHRS and YFSETQ. CDR3 sequence: CASSPRQAPIEQYF. The CDR3 nucleotides are TGCGCCAGCAGCCCTAGACAGGCCCCTATCGAGCAGTACTTC.

The CDR3, as DNA: TGCGCCAGCAGCTTGGTCGCGGCAGACGCTGGAAACACCATATATTTT. It translates to CASSLVAADAGNTIYF. The chain is built from TRBV5-1 and TRBJ1-3; D gene unclear. This CDR3 spans 16 amino acids. V gave up 0 bases and J gave up 2 bases, with 12 bases separating them. Per the germline V gene, CDR1 is SGHRS and CDR2 is YFSETQ.

The chain employs TRBV4-1 and TRBJ2-7; the D is unclear. The CDR3 has 13 amino acids. The V end was cut by 3 bases, the J end by 5 bases, with 11 bases between. The germline V gene has CDR1 MGHRA and CDR2 YSYEKL. CDR3 protein: CASSQVEPDEQYF. The CDR3 DNA sequence: TGCGCCAGCAGCCAGGTAGAACCTGACGAGCAGTACTTC.

Concerning this clone itself: Other DNA sequences from this sample encode an identical CDR3 as well. J is TRBJ1-2 and V is TRBV5-4, with 7 positions matching TRBD1. V lost 4 bases, J lost 2 bases, and 2 bases stayed unmatched. From germline, CDR1 is SGHNT and CDR2 YYREEE (reference sequence). The CDR3 sequence is 13 residues long. CDR3 region: CASSTDRNYGYTF. The CDR3, as DNA: TGTGCCAGCAGCACGGACAGGAACTATGGCTACACCTTC.

The rearrangement joins TRBV10-1 to TRBJ2-5; maybe TRBD2 (7 bases). The V end was cut by 5 bases, the J end by 4 bases, with 14 bases between. CDR1 and CDR2 from the germline V gene are WNHNN and SYGVQD (reference sequence). This CDR3 is 14 amino acids long. CDR3 nucleotides: TGCGCCAGCAGTACTGGGGGGGCCGGAGAGACCCAGTACTTC. Residues: CASSTGGAGETQYF.

This chain connects TRBV6-1 to TRBJ2-6; the D gene is possibly TRBD1 (5 bases). Germline loops: CDR1 MNHNS, CDR2 SASEGT. The CDR3 length is 16 residues. V was trimmed by 0 bases and J by 4 bases, leaving 10 bases between them. The CDR3 protein is CASSEAVGPGANVLTF. The CDR3 DNA reads as TGTGCCAGCAGTGAAGCGGTGGGGCCAGGGGCCAACGTCCTGACTTTC.

V and J are TRBV27 and TRBJ2-3; 10 bases map to TRBD2. CDR1 and CDR2 (germline): MNHEY, SMNVEV (reference sequence). This CDR3 is 15 amino acids long. V dropped 2 bases and J dropped 3; count of bases not matched to a gene: 2. The CDR3 loop is CASSLQAGGTDTQYF. The DNA for the CDR3 is TGTGCCAGCAGTTTACAAGCGGGAGGGACAGATACGCAGTATTTT.

The gene calls are TRBV27 and TRBJ2-7, with 8 bases that match TRBD1. The CDR3 has 14 residues. In germline, CDR1 is MNHEY, CDR2 SMNVEV (reference sequence). J gave up 5 bases and V 2 bases, and 5 bases lay outside the gene matches. The CDR3 reads CASSLRQGRNEQYF. The CDR3 nucleotides read TGTGCCAGCAGTTTAAGACAGGGGAGGAACGAGCAGTACTTC.

The rearrangement links TRBV5-4 to TRBJ2-7; tentatively, D is TRBD1 (6 bases). V lost 0 bases and J 1 base, leaving 17 bases between the germline ends. The CDR3 contains 17 residues. Germline CDR1 reads SGHNT; CDR2 reads YYREEE (reference sequence). For the CDR3, the DNA is TGTGCCAGCAGCTTGGCCGGTCTTCAGGGGATTTCCTACGAGCAGTACTTC. This codes for CASSLAGLQGISYEQYF.

This clone was found once. This chain links TRBV5-4 with TRBJ2-3; 9 bases agree with TRBD2. The CDR3 is made up of 14 amino acids. V was pared by 6 bases and J by 2 bases, with 4 bases of the junction left unmatched. Germline-derived CDR1 and CDR2 are SGHNT and YYREEE (reference sequence). The CDR3 region is CASISGGNTDTQYF. DNA for the CDR3: TGTGCCAGCATAAGCGGGGGGAACACAGATACGCAGTATTTT. Drawing the rest from reference TRBV5-4 and TRBJ2-3, the complete variable domain is ETGVTQSPTHLIKTRGQQVTLRCSSQSGHNTVSWYQQALGQGPQFIFQYYREEENGRGNFPPRFSGLQFPNYSSELNVNALELDDSALYLCASISGGNTDTQYFGPGTRLTVL.

The V gene is TRBV19, the J gene TRBJ1-1; 9 nucleotides align to TRBD1. Trimming at V came to 11 bases and at J to 7 bases, leaving 8 bases not matched to a gene. CDR1 and CDR2 from the germline V gene are LNHDA and SQIVND (reference sequence). This CDR3 region has 12 residues. CDR3 coding DNA: TGTGCCGCTAAAACAGGGGGCATTGAAGCTTTCTTT. Translating it yields CAAKTGGIEAFF.

This chain connects TRBV7-9 to TRBJ1-2, with TRBD1 as a possible D gene (5 bases). In germline, CDR1 is SEHNR, CDR2 FQNEAQ (reference sequence). V was clipped by 5 bases and J by 4 bases, with 17 bases between them. CDR3 length: 15 residues. CDR3 sequence: CASSERRQRGYGYTF. The CDR3 DNA reads as TGTGCCAGCAGCGAAAGGAGACAGCGGGGCTATGGCTACACCTTC.

The chain is built from TRBV6-5 and TRBJ1-5, with 8 positions matching TRBD1. CDR1 MNHEY and CDR2 SVGAGI come from the germline V gene. V was clipped by 6 bases and J by 5 bases; unmatched bases: 6. The CDR3 is 14 amino acids. The CDR3 reads CASRPGGGYQPQHF. The CDR3, as DNA: TGTGCCAGCAGGCCAGGGGGCGGCTATCAGCCCCAGCATTTT.

V and J are TRBV3-1 (or the pseudogene TRBV3-2) and TRBJ2-2; a weak D match, TRBD2 (6 bases). The V gene lost 1 base and the J gene lost 4 bases, with 7 bases spanning the gap. The CDR3 has 14 amino acids. The germline CDR1 and CDR2 sequences are LGHDT and YNNKEL (reference sequence). The CDR3 DNA reads as TGTGCCAGCAGCCAAGGGAGGGTCACCGGGGAGCTGTTTTTT. It codes for CASSQGRVTGELFF.

The V call is TRBV11-3, the J call TRBJ2-1; the D is unclear. CDR1 SGHNT and CDR2 YENEEA come from the germline V gene. The CDR3 has 15 residues. V was pared by 0 bases and J by 1 base, with 7 bases between. The CDR3 region has the DNA TGTGCCAGCAGCTTAGAGAGCCTTTCCTACAATGAGCAGTTCTTC. Translated, it gives CASSLESLSYNEQFF.

The chain links TRBV30 to TRBJ1-1; TRBD1 is a possible D gene (6 bases). This CDR3 region has 13 residues. The V end was cut by 2 bases, the J end by 5 bases, with 12 bases between. Germline V gene lookup returns CDR1 GTSNPN and CDR2 SVGIG (reference sequence). The CDR3 here is CAWSLGQRTEAFF. The CDR3 coding sequence is TGTGCCTGGAGTCTTGGACAGCGGACTGAAGCTTTCTTT.

The chain employs TRBV25-1 and TRBJ1-4; D not resolved. Germline assignment: CDR1 MGHDK and CDR2 SYGVNS. The CDR3 totals 14 residues. The germline V and J ends were trimmed by 1 base and 10 bases, with 13 bases remaining between them. The CDR3 bases are TGTGCCAGCAGTGAATGGACGGGGTCAGGAAAACTGTTTTTT. Its protein is CASSEWTGSGKLFF.

CDR3 amino acids: CASSFLSGTSGRSSYNEQFF. The CDR3 DNA reads TGTGCCAGCAGCTTCTTATCCGGGACTAGCGGGAGGAGCTCCTACAATGAGCAGTTCTTC. V is TRBV7-8 and J is TRBJ2-1; 15 bases are shared with TRBD2. The CDR3 totals 20 residues. The germline V gene has CDR1 SGHVS and CDR2 FQNEAQ. Unmatched junction bases numbered 9, after V lost 3 bases and J lost 0 bases.

J is TRBJ1-1 and V is TRBV19; 10 positions match TRBD1. The CDR3 has 16 amino acids. J lost 0 bases, V lost 5 bases, and 6 bases had no gene match. Germline V CDR1 and CDR2: LNHDA, SQIVND (reference sequence). The CDR3 protein is CASSAGTGALNTEAFF. The CDR3 DNA reads as TGTGCCAGTAGTGCCGGGACAGGGGCCTTGAACACTGAAGCTTTCTTT.

The chain joins TRBV6-6 to TRBJ1-6; 10 bases map to TRBD1. J was trimmed by 8 bases and V by 0 bases; bases with no gene match: 4. The germline CDR1 and CDR2 sequences are MNHNY and SVGAGI (reference sequence). This CDR3 has 16 residues. The CDR3 reads CASSYSQGQGDSPLHF. The CDR3 bases are TGTGCCAGCAGTTACTCTCAAGGACAGGGGGATTCACCCCTCCACTTT.